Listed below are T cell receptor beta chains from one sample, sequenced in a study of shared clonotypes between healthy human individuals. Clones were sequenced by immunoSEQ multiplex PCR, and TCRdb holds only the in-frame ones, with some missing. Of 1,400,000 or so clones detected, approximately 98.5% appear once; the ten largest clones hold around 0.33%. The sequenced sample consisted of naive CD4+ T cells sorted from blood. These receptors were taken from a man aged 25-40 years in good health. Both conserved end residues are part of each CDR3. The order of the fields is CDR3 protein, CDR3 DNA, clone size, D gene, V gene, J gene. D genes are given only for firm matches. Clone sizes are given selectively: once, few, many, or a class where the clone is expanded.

CDR3 protein: CASTPTGTETQYF
CDR3 DNA: TGTGCCAGCACCCCGACAGGGACCGAGACCCAGTACTTC
clone size: -
D gene: TRBD1
V gene: TRBV25-1
J gene: TRBJ2-5

CDR3 protein: CSLGGPGLTANYGYTF
CDR3 DNA: TGCAGCCTTGGAGGTCCAGGGCTCACTGCCAACTATGGCTACACCTTC
clone size: -
D gene: -
V gene: TRBV29-1
J gene: TRBJ1-2

CDR3 protein: CASSVRGTGYNEQFF
CDR3 DNA: TGTGCCAGCAGCGTAAGAGGGACAGGGTACAATGAGCAGTTCTTC
clone size: once
D gene: TRBD1
V gene: TRBV9
J gene: TRBJ2-1

CDR3 protein: CASSLLLAGGSYNEQFF
CDR3 DNA: TGTGCCAGCAGCTTGTTGCTAGCGGGAGGATCCTACAATGAGCAGTTCTTC
clone size: -
D gene: TRBD2
V gene: TRBV11-2
J gene: TRBJ2-1

CDR3 protein: CASSPARGRTNYEQYF
CDR3 DNA: TGTGCCAGCTCACCTGCCAGGGGACGTACGAACTACGAGCAGTACTTC
clone size: -
D gene: -
V gene: TRBV18
J gene: TRBJ2-7

CDR3 protein: CAWSVPRGPSYNEQFF
CDR3 DNA: TGTGCCTGGAGTGTTCCCAGGGGGCCATCCTACAATGAGCAGTTCTTC
clone size: -
D gene: TRBD1
V gene: TRBV30
J gene: TRBJ2-1

CDR3 protein: CASSLAGRDEQFF
CDR3 DNA: TGTGCCAGCAGCTTAGCTGGTCGAGATGAGCAGTTCTTC
clone size: -
D gene: -
V gene: TRBV7-6
J gene: TRBJ2-1

CDR3 protein: CASSPLAGGAETQYF
CDR3 DNA: TGTGCCAGCTCACCCCTAGCAGGGGGGGCCGAGACCCAGTACTTC
clone size: once
D gene: -
V gene: TRBV18
J gene: TRBJ2-5

CDR3 protein: CASSLSGGLADSYEQYF
CDR3 DNA: TGTGCCAGCAGCTTGTCAGGGGGACTAGCGGATTCCTACGAGCAGTACTTC
clone size: -
D gene: TRBD2
V gene: TRBV5-8
J gene: TRBJ2-7

CDR3 protein: CASSLGVGWLGDTDTQYF
CDR3 DNA: TGTGCCAGCAGCTTGGGCGTCGGCTGGCTGGGTGACACAGATACGCAGTATTTT
clone size: -
D gene: -
V gene: TRBV7-9
J gene: TRBJ2-3

CDR3 protein: CASSLGTTSGRGNEQFF
CDR3 DNA: TGTGCCAGCAGCTTGGGTACGACTAGCGGGAGAGGAAATGAGCAGTTCTTC
clone size: -
D gene: TRBD2
V gene: TRBV11-3
J gene: TRBJ2-1

CDR3 protein: CASRTGFSNQPQHF
CDR3 DNA: TGTGCCAGCAGAACAGGGTTTAGCAATCAGCCCCAGCATTTT
clone size: -
D gene: -
V gene: TRBV28
J gene: TRBJ1-5

CDR3 protein: CASRQFRGNQPQHF
CDR3 DNA: TGTGCCAGCAGACAGTTTAGGGGCAATCAGCCCCAGCATTTT
clone size: -
D gene: -
V gene: TRBV2
J gene: TRBJ1-5

CDR3 protein: CASSPPGQGVTEAFF
CDR3 DNA: TGTGCCAGCTCACCACCGGGACAGGGGGTTACTGAAGCTTTCTTT
clone size: -
D gene: TRBD1
V gene: TRBV18
J gene: TRBJ1-1

CDR3 protein: CASSALWTRGLNEQFF
CDR3 DNA: TGTGCCAGCAGTGCCCTCTGGACTAGAGGCCTAAATGAGCAGTTCTTC
clone size: -
D gene: TRBD2
V gene: TRBV28
J gene: TRBJ2-1

CDR3 protein: CASSSPPTARNQPQHF
CDR3 DNA: TGTGCCAGCAGCTCCCCTCCGACCGCGCGAAATCAGCCCCAGCATTTT
clone size: -
D gene: -
V gene: TRBV28
J gene: TRBJ1-5

CDR3 protein: CASSTSGTSHYEQYF
CDR3 DNA: TGTGCCAGTAGTACCTCCGGGACTAGTCACTACGAGCAGTACTTC
clone size: once
D gene: TRBD2
V gene: TRBV19
J gene: TRBJ2-7

CDR3 protein: CASSSGQSRAETQYF
CDR3 DNA: TGTGCCAGCAGCTCGGGACAGTCTAGAGCAGAGACCCAGTACTTC
clone size: -
D gene: TRBD1
V gene: TRBV7-3
J gene: TRBJ2-5

CDR3 protein: CASSFLLGETQYF
CDR3 DNA: TGTGCCAGCAGCTTCCTCTTAGGGGAGACCCAGTACTTC
clone size: -
D gene: -
V gene: TRBV11-2
J gene: TRBJ2-5

CDR3 protein: CASRSTDGPYEQYF
CDR3 DNA: TGCGCCAGCAGGTCCACGGACGGCCCCTACGAGCAGTACTTC
clone size: -
D gene: -
V gene: TRBV5-1
J gene: TRBJ2-7

CDR3 protein: CASSVASVAGELFF
CDR3 DNA: TGTGCCAGCAGCGTAGCTAGCGTTGCCGGGGAGCTGTTTTTT
clone size: -
D gene: -
V gene: TRBV9
J gene: TRBJ2-2

CDR3 protein: CASSPLDRQRWEQYF
CDR3 DNA: TGTGCCAGCAGCCCCCTGGACCGCCAGCGGTGGGAGCAGTACTTC
clone size: -
D gene: -
V gene: TRBV27
J gene: TRBJ2-7

CDR3 protein: CASSEVSEQFF
CDR3 DNA: TGTGCCAGCAGTGAAGTATCGGAGCAGTTCTTC
clone size: -
D gene: -
V gene: TRBV28
J gene: TRBJ2-1

CDR3 protein: CASSITGTGNTIYF
CDR3 DNA: TGTGCCAGTAGTATAACGGGGACTGGAAACACCATATATTTT
clone size: -
D gene: -
V gene: TRBV19
J gene: TRBJ1-3

CDR3 protein: CSAGTGVEQYF
CDR3 DNA: TGCAGTGCTGGGACAGGGGTCGAGCAGTACTTC
clone size: -
D gene: TRBD1
V gene: TRBV20-1
J gene: TRBJ2-7

CDR3 protein: CASRLQQGSVYEQYF
CDR3 DNA: TGTGCCAGCAGACTACAGCAGGGCTCGGTCTACGAGCAGTACTTC
clone size: -
D gene: -
V gene: TRBV5-4
J gene: TRBJ2-7

CDR3 protein: CASSWGSITAQETQYF
CDR3 DNA: TGTGCCAGCAGCTGGGGGTCCATAACAGCTCAAGAGACCCAGTACTTC
clone size: -
D gene: -
V gene: TRBV5-5
J gene: TRBJ2-5

CDR3 protein: CASQGLETQYF
CDR3 DNA: TGTGCCAGCCAGGGTTTGGAGACCCAGTACTTC
clone size: -
D gene: -
V gene: TRBV18
J gene: TRBJ2-5

CDR3 protein: CASSPRTSGPYEQYF
CDR3 DNA: TGTGCCAGCAGTCCGAGGACTAGCGGTCCTTACGAGCAGTACTTC
clone size: -
D gene: TRBD2
V gene: TRBV7-8
J gene: TRBJ2-7

CDR3 protein: CASSLIGQEHNEQFF
CDR3 DNA: TGTGCCAGCTCACTGATAGGACAGGAACACAATGAGCAGTTCTTC
clone size: -
D gene: TRBD1
V gene: TRBV18
J gene: TRBJ2-1

CDR3 protein: CASSYRRAAPAHEQYF
CDR3 DNA: TGCGCCAGCAGCTATCGAAGGGCCGCACCGGCCCACGAGCAGTACTTC
clone size: -
D gene: -
V gene: TRBV5-1
J gene: TRBJ2-7

CDR3 protein: CASRPRGRDRYEQYF
CDR3 DNA: TGTGCCAGCAGACCCCGCGGGCGGGACCGGTACGAGCAGTACTTC
clone size: few
D gene: -
V gene: TRBV7-9
J gene: TRBJ2-7

CDR3 protein: CASSSYTRRKYF
CDR3 DNA: TGTGCCAGCAGCTCGTATACCAGGAGGAAGTATTTT
clone size: -
D gene: -
V gene: TRBV7-6
J gene: TRBJ2-3

CDR3 protein: CASRFSANTGELFF
CDR3 DNA: TGTGCAAGTCGCTTCTCAGCGAACACCGGGGAGCTGTTTTTT
clone size: -
D gene: -
V gene: TRBV12-2
J gene: TRBJ2-2

CDR3 protein: CASSIGQGTDTEAFF
CDR3 DNA: TGTGCCAGCAGTATTGGACAGGGAACGGACACTGAAGCTTTCTTT
clone size: -
D gene: TRBD1
V gene: TRBV27
J gene: TRBJ1-1

CDR3 protein: CASSFRSADTQYF
CDR3 DNA: TGTGCCAGCAGTTTTCGGTCCGCAGATACGCAGTATTTT
clone size: -
D gene: -
V gene: TRBV28
J gene: TRBJ2-3

CDR3 protein: CASIMDRGSNYGYTF
CDR3 DNA: TGTGCCAGCATTATGGATCGGGGATCTAACTATGGCTACACCTTC
clone size: -
D gene: -
V gene: TRBV6-5
J gene: TRBJ1-2

CDR3 protein: CASSSLDLGSYNEQFF
CDR3 DNA: TGTGCCAGCAGCTCGCTAGACCTTGGCTCCTACAATGAGCAGTTCTTC
clone size: -
D gene: -
V gene: TRBV11-2
J gene: TRBJ2-1

CDR3 protein: CASSLGDEELFF
CDR3 DNA: TGTGCCAGCAGCTTGGGGGACGAGGAACTGTTTTTT
clone size: -
D gene: -
V gene: TRBV7-9
J gene: TRBJ1-4

CDR3 protein: CAISVSVQETQYF
CDR3 DNA: TGTGCCATCAGTGTGAGCGTACAAGAGACCCAGTACTTC
clone size: -
D gene: -
V gene: TRBV10-3
J gene: TRBJ2-5

CDR3 protein: CSAPHPPRGDEQFF
CDR3 DNA: TGCAGCGCCCCTCATCCTCCTCGGGGCGATGAGCAGTTCTTC
clone size: -
D gene: -
V gene: TRBV29-1
J gene: TRBJ2-1

CDR3 protein: CASSVYGKAPTQLFF
CDR3 DNA: TGTGCCAGCAGCGTATATGGCAAGGCCCCAACGCAGCTGTTTTTT
clone size: -
D gene: -
V gene: TRBV9
J gene: TRBJ2-2

CDR3 protein: CAIRDREMNTEAFF
CDR3 DNA: TGTGCCATCCGGGACAGGGAGATGAACACTGAAGCTTTCTTT
clone size: -
D gene: TRBD1
V gene: TRBV10-3
J gene: TRBJ1-1

CDR3 protein: CASSEGQGNEKLFF
CDR3 DNA: TGTGCCAGCAGCGAAGGACAGGGGAATGAAAAACTGTTTTTT
clone size: -
D gene: TRBD1
V gene: TRBV7-9
J gene: TRBJ1-4

CDR3 protein: CASSPAGNTEAFF
CDR3 DNA: TGTGCCAGCAGTCCGGCGGGGAACACTGAAGCTTTCTTT
clone size: -
D gene: -
V gene: TRBV27
J gene: TRBJ1-1

CDR3 protein: CASSLGTGALGNEQFF
CDR3 DNA: TGCGCCAGCAGCTTAGGGACAGGGGCTTTAGGCAATGAGCAGTTCTTC
clone size: -
D gene: TRBD1
V gene: TRBV5-1
J gene: TRBJ2-1

CDR3 protein: CASSFLAGGYEQYF
CDR3 DNA: TGTGCCAGCAGCTTCTTAGCGGGAGGCTACGAGCAGTACTTC
clone size: -
D gene: TRBD2
V gene: TRBV7-9
J gene: TRBJ2-7

CDR3 protein: CASSLETGRGYGYTF
CDR3 DNA: TGCGCCAGCAGCTTGGAGACAGGCCGGGGCTATGGCTACACCTTC
clone size: -
D gene: -
V gene: TRBV5-1
J gene: TRBJ1-2

CDR3 protein: CASSQGQGKQYF
CDR3 DNA: TGTGCCAGCAGCCAGGGACAGGGTAAGCAGTACTTC
clone size: -
D gene: TRBD1
V gene: TRBV5-4
J gene: TRBJ2-7